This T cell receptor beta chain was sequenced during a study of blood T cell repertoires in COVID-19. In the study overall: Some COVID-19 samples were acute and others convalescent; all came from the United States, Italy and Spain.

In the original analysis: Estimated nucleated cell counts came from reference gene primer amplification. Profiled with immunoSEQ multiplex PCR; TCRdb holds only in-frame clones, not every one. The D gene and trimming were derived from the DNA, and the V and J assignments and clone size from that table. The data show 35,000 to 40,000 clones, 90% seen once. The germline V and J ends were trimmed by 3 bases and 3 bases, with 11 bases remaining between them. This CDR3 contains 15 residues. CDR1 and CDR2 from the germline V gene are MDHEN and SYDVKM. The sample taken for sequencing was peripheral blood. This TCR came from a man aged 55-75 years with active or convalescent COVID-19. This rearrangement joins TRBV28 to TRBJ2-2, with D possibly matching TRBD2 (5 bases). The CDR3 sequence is CASSLSGLYTGELFF. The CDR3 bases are TGTGCCAGCAGTTTGTCAGGACTCTACACCGGGGAGCTGTTTTTT.